The source of this TCR beta chain is a study of T cells in Graves' hyperthyroidism and ophthalmopathy. Study context: Once the initial diagnosis was made, peripheral blood was obtained before any treatment.

Amplification yielded TCR beta CDR3 regions, with RNA transcripts as the source. HTBI primers were employed in a first-round RT-PCR of the TCR CDR3. TCRdb reprocessed the multiplex PCR reads via MiXCR and lists one record per CDR3 protein. Among nearly 750,000 distinct CDR3 sequences listed, about a third were seen once. The CDR3 consists of 13 residues. Germline V gives CDR1 LGHNA, CDR2 YSLEER. The V gene lost 0 bases and the J gene lost 6 bases, with 9 bases spanning the gap. No ophthalmopathy progression within 18 months constituted stable Graves' hyperthyroidism. The rearrangement joins TRBV4-3 to TRBJ2-7; no definite D call. The sequence was obtained from a woman between 40 and 50 years old with Graves' hyperthyroidism. The sample was blood. The CDR3 bases are TGCGCCAGCAGCCAAGATCTACATTTCGAGCAGTACTTC. Protein sequence: CASSQDLHFEQYF.